This T cell receptor beta chain is drawn from a study of control samples from healthy donors and cancer patients. TCRdb's copy holds only in-frame clones and misses some; the assay was immunoSEQ multiplex PCR. The sample carries over 100,000 clones, approximately 88% recorded once. This clone was detected only once. Deletions cut 2 bases from V and 8 bases from J, with 13 bases between. Germline V gene sequence: CDR1 KGHSH, CDR2 LQKENI. This CDR3 contains 14 residues. Source material: blood. This receptor was taken from a man aged 35 to 55 in good health. J is TRBJ1-5 and V is TRBV18, with D unresolved. This chain's CDR3 is CASSPLGLGEPQHF. The CDR3 DNA reads TGTGCCAGCTCACCATTAGGGCTTGGGGAGCCCCAGCATTTT.